Sequencing of this T cell receptor beta chain was carried out in a study of blood T cell repertoires in COVID-19. Study-level information: COVID-19 samples collected from the United States, Italy and Spain covered acute and convalescent phases. Sample material is recorded as cDNA or gDNA derived from T cells, B-cell-depleted T cells, or PBMCs.

Those who participated ranged in age from 18 to 89 years and resided in approximately 23 US areas. This CDR3 contains 12 residues. Trimming cost V 6 bases and J 0 bases, with 8 bases left between them. Germline assignment: CDR1 SQVTM and CDR2 ANQGSEA. Sequenced by immunoSEQ multiplex PCR; TCRdb stores in-frame clones only, minus some. In the table there are 300,000 or so clones, more than 75% of which are singletons. The V call is TRBV29-1, the J call TRBJ1-1, with a weak D call TRBD1 (5 bases). The sequencing sample was made of PBMCs or T cells enriched from blood (not recorded which). The receptor's source is a woman aged 18 to 35 who had recovered from COVID-19. The CDR3 loop reads CSVAGLNTEAFF. The CDR3 DNA sequence: TGCAGCGTCGCGGGGCTGAACACTGAAGCTTTCTTT.